This paragraph covers one T cell receptor beta chain sequence. V gave up 2 bases and J gave up 1 base, with 13 bases separating them. The germline V gene has CDR1 SGHRS and CDR2 YFSETQ. The CDR3 is 16 residues long. Unique molecular identifiers were used in preparing the TCRbeta library. TCRdb analysed the PCR reads with MiXCR anew, one entry per CDR3 protein. Here the sample spans some 520,000 distinct CDR3 sequences, approximately 32% being singletons. The data derive from a study of T-cell reconstitution after alpha-beta-depleted transplantation in children. This receptor was identified in a human donor who donated a stem cell graft to a child with aplastic anemia. V gene TRBV5-1 combines with J gene TRBJ1-5; weak D call: TRBD1 (5 bases). The material was PBMCs from the stem cell graft donor, obtained from the stem cell graft. The DNA for the CDR3 is TGCGCCAGCAGCTTTTCGGGGCCTGGGAGCAATCAGCCCCAGCATTTT. Translation: CASSFSGPGSNQPQHF.